The next 2 T cell receptor beta chains were all read from a single sample in a study of blood T cell repertoires in COVID-19. Profiling relied on immunoSEQ multiplex PCR, and the TCRdb table lists in-frame clones only, not all of them. Here the sample spans approximately 500,000 clones, 88% being singletons. Sequences were obtained from PBMCs or T cells enriched from blood (not recorded which). The source of these receptors is a woman aged 40 to 49 who had recovered from COVID-19.

The V gene is TRBV18, the J gene TRBJ2-7, with 8 bases lining up with TRBD1. The CDR3 contains 15 residues. The V gene end was trimmed by 1 base and the J gene end by 5 bases; junction bases not matched to a gene: 7. From germline, CDR1 is KGHSH and CDR2 LQKENI. The CDR3 sequence: CASSPRRTGIHEQYF. The CDR3 DNA is TGTGCCAGCTCACCACGGCGGACAGGGATCCACGAGCAGTACTTC. The full variable domain, in which reference TRBV18 and TRBJ2-7 provide the parts outside the CDR3, is NAGVMQNPRHLVRRRGQEARLRCSPMKGHSHVYWYRQLPEEGLKFMVYLQKENIIDESGMPKERFSAEFPKEGPSILRIQQVVRGDSAAYFCASSPRRTGIHEQYFGPGTRLTVT.

The chain has TRBV9 and TRBJ2-7; TRBD1 agrees at 9 bases. This CDR3 comprises 15 residues. Trimming cost V 0 bases and J 2 bases; bases outside gene matches: 3. Germline lookup yields CDR1 SGDLS and CDR2 YYNGEE. CDR3 bases: TGTGCCAGCAGCGTAGACGGGACAGGGACCTACGAGCAGTACTTC. This gives the protein CASSVDGTGTYEQYF.